This TCR beta chain was sequenced in a study of T cells in women clearing cervical HPV infection. Prevalent HPV16 infections were excluded; only incident single HPV16 infections included. In the case of this clone: The read terminates 3 residues before the CDR3 end, so the remaining end is supplied by the germline J gene. The sample carries other DNA sequences with the same CDR3.

The assay was immunoSEQ multiplex PCR, and TCRdb's table has in-frame clones only and misses some. This table lists tens of thousands of clones. The CDR3 contains 12 residues. CDR1 GTSNPN and CDR2 SVGIG come from the germline V gene (reference sequence). Material for sequencing was blood buffy coat. The receptor was derived from a woman between 18 and 69 years old with a cervical HPV16 infection that either progressed to CIN3+ or cleared (not recorded which). This chain links TRBV30 with TRBJ2-2, with D tentatively TRBD2 (6 bases). The DNA read from the CDR3 is TGTGCCTGGAGTGTACTGCGGGAAAAG. Encoded protein: CAWSVLREK. The CDR3 in its entirety is CAWSVLREKLFF.